This TCR beta chain emerged from a study of cytomegalovirus exposure and HLA in healthy donors. Findings and limits, study-wide: In a later analysis, at a false discovery rate of 0.05, approximately 18,000 TCR beta sequences were associated with HLA alleles. Presence/absence analyses assumed roughly uniform sequencing depth across donors, which may not hold. Later analysis reportedly placed an Asian-associated ancestry cluster below the roughly 630-donor mean in N-insertions.

The PCR made use of 60 Vbeta and 13 Jbeta primers. The protocol was immunoSEQ multiplex PCR, while the TCRdb copy is restricted to in-frame clones and leaves out a portion. The data hold roughly 110,000 clones, with 73% observed a single time. Germline V gives CDR1 SGDLS, CDR2 YYNGEE. Deletions cut 4 bases from V and 1 base from J, with 15 bases between. The CDR3 spans 15 residues. Worth noting for this clone: Its antigen remains unidentified.

The genes are TRBV9 and TRBJ2-7, with D perhaps matching TRBD2 (6 bases). Sequencing was done on a sample of PBMCs. The source of this sequence is a woman younger than 45 in good health and CMV-seronegative. The CDR3 reads CASSSRLETSYEQYF. As DNA, the CDR3 is TGTGCCAGCAGCTCCAGACTAGAAACTTCCTACGAGCAGTACTTC.